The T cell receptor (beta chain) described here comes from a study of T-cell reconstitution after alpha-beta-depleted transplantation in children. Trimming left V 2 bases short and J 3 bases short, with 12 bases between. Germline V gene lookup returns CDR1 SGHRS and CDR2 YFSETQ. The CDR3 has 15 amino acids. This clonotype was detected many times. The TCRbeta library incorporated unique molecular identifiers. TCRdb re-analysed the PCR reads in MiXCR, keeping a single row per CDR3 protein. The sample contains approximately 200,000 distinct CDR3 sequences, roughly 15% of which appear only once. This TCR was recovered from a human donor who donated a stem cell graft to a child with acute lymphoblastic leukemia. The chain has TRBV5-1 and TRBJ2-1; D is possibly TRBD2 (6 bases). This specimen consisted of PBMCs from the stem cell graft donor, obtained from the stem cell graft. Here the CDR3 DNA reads TGCGCCAGCAGCTTTACGGCGGGACGCTACAATGAGCAGTTCTTC. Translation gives CASSFTAGRYNEQFF.